This entry is about one T cell receptor beta chain. The data were obtained in a study of T cell responses to AZD1222 COVID-19 vaccine. With V trimmed by 3 bases and J by 0 bases, 12 bases remained unmatched. This CDR3 has 18 amino acids. Germline V gives CDR1 SGHTA, CDR2 FQGNSA. Assay used: immunoSEQ multiplex PCR; TCRdb lists only in-frame clones, some missing. Among about 120,000 clones listed, 90% to 95% were seen once. This TCR was recovered from an adult in good health. This sample comprised peripheral blood, obtained on day 0 of AZD1222 vaccination. This sequence joins TRBV7-2 and TRBJ2-5, with 8 nucleotides matching TRBD2. The CDR3 bases are TGTGCCAGCAGCTTCAAATCTAGCGGGTACTCCTACCAAGAGACCCAGTACTTC. It is translated as CASSFKSSGYSYQETQYF.